Given below is one TCR beta chain in context. TCRdb reprocessed the RT-PCR reads with MiXCR, giving one entry per CDR3 protein. The sample carries approximately 530,000 distinct CDR3 sequences, approximately 7.8% recorded once. The data originate from a study of response to subunit inactivated influenza vaccine. The junction had 10 bases not matched to a gene; V was cut back by 6 bases and J by 8 bases. The CDR3 runs to 14 residues. This TCR was recovered from a man between 50 and 69 years old who received an inactivated influenza vaccine. V and J are TRBV12-3 or TRBV12-4 and TRBJ2-1, with 7 bases that match TRBD2. Sequences were derived from PBMCs from blood, sampled about 23 months after vaccination. The CDR3 DNA reads TGTGCCAGCAGGGGACTAACAGACGTCGATGAGCAGTTCTTC. It encodes CASRGLTDVDEQFF.